Listed below are T cell receptor beta chains from one sample, sequenced in a study of T cell responses to AZD1222 COVID-19 vaccine. Produced via immunoSEQ multiplex PCR; TCRdb's table is partial and in-frame only. This sample yields 60,000 to 70,000 clones, of which 85% are seen a single time; approximately 18% belongs to the top ten. The sequencing used peripheral blood, collected on day 0 of AZD1222 vaccination. The receptors here all came from an adult in good health. CDR3s include the opening cysteine and the closing phenylalanine or tryptophan. Fields, in order: V gene, J gene, D gene, clone size, CDR3 protein, CDR3 DNA. D genes are given only for firm matches. Clone size is not always given. Where it is, it says once, few, many or a class for expanded clones.

>TRBV14|TRBJ1-3|TRBD1|-
CASSRNRGLGNTIYF
TGTGCCAGCAGCCGAAACAGGGGGCTGGGAAACACCATATATTTT
>TRBV4-1|TRBJ1-2|-|-
CASSQDARLDGYTF
TGCGCCAGCAGCCAAGATGCAAGGCTGGATGGCTACACCTTC
>TRBV11-2|TRBJ1-6|-|-
CASSPLGRSNSPLHF
TGTGCCAGCAGCCCGTTGGGCCGTAGTAATTCACCCCTCCACTTT
>TRBV7-9|TRBJ1-1|-|-
CASSTRRQREGTEAFF
TGTGCCAGCAGCACAAGAAGGCAGAGAGAGGGCACTGAAGCTTTCTTT
>TRBV6-5|TRBJ1-6|TRBD1|-
CASSLGGQGNSPLHF
TGTGCCAGCAGTCTAGGTGGACAGGGTAATTCACCCCTCCACTTT
>TRBV12-5|TRBJ1-3|-|once
CASGRDPAGNTIYF
TGTGCTAGTGGCCGGGACCCCGCTGGAAACACCATATATTTT
>TRBV18|TRBJ1-3|TRBD1|once
CASSLTGDSGNTIYF
TGTGCCAGCTCGCTGACAGGGGATTCTGGAAACACCATATATTTT
>TRBV19|TRBJ1-1|-|-
CASSSRGPNTEAFF
TGTGCCAGTAGTAGCAGGGGACCTAACACTGAAGCTTTCTTT
>TRBV5-8|TRBJ2-5|TRBD2|once
CASSLVLAGGLETQYF
TGTGCCAGCAGCTTGGTACTAGCGGGGGGTTTGGAGACCCAGTACTTC
>TRBV12-3/TRBV12-4|TRBJ1-2|-|-
CASSTTYGYTF
TGTGCCAGCAGTACAACGTATGGCTACACCTTC
>TRBV24-1|TRBJ1-2|TRBD1|-
CATSPGGQGVEGYTF
TGTGCCACCAGCCCTGGGGGACAGGGGGTTGAGGGCTACACCTTC
>TRBV11-2|TRBJ1-1|-|-
CASARTSNTEAFF
TGTGCCAGCGCAAGGACTTCGAACACTGAAGCTTTCTTT
>TRBV19|TRBJ2-7|-|-
CASSIVGMPYEQYF
TGTGCCAGTAGTATAGTAGGAATGCCCTACGAGCAGTACTTC
>TRBV19|TRBJ2-7|-|few
CASTSKGFPYEQYF
TGTGCCAGTACCTCAAAAGGGTTTCCCTACGAGCAGTACTTC
>TRBV6-2/TRBV6-3|TRBJ1-1|-|-
CASSYSRGSAEAFF
TGTGCCAGCAGTTACTCTCGAGGGTCCGCTGAAGCTTTCTTT
>TRBV25-1|TRBJ1-2|-|-
CASSEFGRDGYTF
TGTGCCAGCAGTGAATTTGGGCGGGATGGCTACACCTTC
>TRBV6-5|TRBJ1-3|-|-
CATSRQSGNTIYF
TGTGCCACCTCAAGGCAGTCTGGAAACACCATATATTTT
>TRBV7-3|TRBJ1-2|TRBD1|-
CASSSRTGGIYGYTF
TGTGCCAGCAGCTCTAGGACAGGGGGCATCTATGGCTACACCTTC
>TRBV19|TRBJ1-1|-|-
CASSWSGQRTEAFF
TGTGCCAGTAGTTGGTCCGGACAAAGAACTGAAGCTTTCTTT
>TRBV10-2|TRBJ2-7|-|-
CASSDIMGHNYEQYF
TGCGCCAGCAGTGATATCATGGGACACAACTACGAGCAGTACTTC
>TRBV6-4|TRBJ1-5|-|-
CASRKRAGTNMVFGNQPQHF
TGTGCCAGCAGGAAAAGAGCCGGGACAAATATGGTCTTTGGCAATCAGCCCCAGCATTTT
>TRBV7-2|TRBJ1-2|-|-
CASSSRDGGSYGYTF
TGTGCCAGCAGCTCAAGGGACGGCGGATCCTATGGCTACACCTTC
>TRBV6-6|TRBJ1-1|-|-
CASSLQGRLAEAFF
TGTGCCAGCAGCTTACAGGGAAGATTGGCTGAAGCTTTCTTT
>TRBV18|TRBJ1-1|-|few
CASSPAREAFF
TGTGCCAGCTCACCGGCCCGCGAAGCTTTCTTT
>TRBV5-6|TRBJ1-1|-|-
CASSLGGRTEAFF
TGTGCCAGCAGCTTAGGCGGGCGAACTGAAGCTTTCTTT
>TRBV6-5|TRBJ2-7|TRBD1|-
CASSRDSYEQYF
TGTGCCAGCAGCCGGGACAGTTACGAGCAGTACTTC
>TRBV11-3|TRBJ1-2|TRBD1|-
CASSLQGGYGYTF
TGTGCCAGCAGCTTACAGGGGGGCTATGGCTACACCTTC
>TRBV11-2|TRBJ1-1|-|few
CASSIPGVGMNTEAFF
TGTGCCAGCAGTATCCCGGGGGTGGGGATGAACACTGAAGCTTTCTTT
>TRBV9|TRBJ2-2|TRBD2|-
CASSVEPSGGTKYTGELFF
TGTGCCAGCAGCGTAGAACCTAGCGGGGGGACTAAATACACCGGGGAGCTGTTTTTT
>TRBV7-9|TRBJ2-7|-|-
CASSSLIYEQYF
TGTGCCAGCAGCTCCCTTATCTACGAGCAGTACTTC
>TRBV4-1|TRBJ1-5|-|-
CASSQKPSGTPNQPQHF
TGCGCCAGCAGCCAAAAACCGAGCGGGACCCCGAATCAGCCCCAGCATTTT
>TRBV4-1|TRBJ2-4|-|-
CASSQDFTVAKNIQYF
TGCGCCAGCAGCCAAGACTTTACGGTAGCCAAAAACATTCAGTACTTC
>TRBV19|TRBJ1-2|TRBD1|once
CASSIDLKGQNYGYTF
TGTGCCAGTAGTATAGATCTAAAGGGACAGAACTATGGCTACACCTTC
>TRBV5-4|TRBJ1-5|-|-
CASSSAGANQPQHF
TGTGCCAGCAGCTCCGCAGGGGCCAATCAGCCCCAGCATTTT
>TRBV5-4|TRBJ1-4|TRBD1|-
CASGGQGPTNEKLFF
TGTGCCAGCGGGGGACAGGGTCCAACTAATGAAAAACTGTTTTTT
>TRBV15|TRBJ2-1|-|-
CATSPGGGQAYNEQFF
TGTGCCACCAGCCCGGGTGGGGGCCAGGCCTACAATGAGCAGTTCTTC
>TRBV4-1|TRBJ1-2|-|-
CASSQETGSGNYGYTF
TGCGCCAGCAGCCAAGAAACAGGGTCGGGTAACTATGGCTACACCTTC
>TRBV6-1|TRBJ1-5|-|-
CASSEFPVRTSGRNQPQHF
TGTGCCAGCAGTGAATTTCCAGTTAGGACGTCGGGTCGCAATCAGCCCCAGCATTTT
>TRBV5-1|TRBJ1-1|-|-
CASSFRGSDTEAFF
TGCGCCAGCAGCTTTCGGGGGTCGGACACTGAAGCTTTCTTT
>TRBV5-4|TRBJ2-1|-|-
CASSPGTPGAYNEQFF
TGTGCCAGCAGCCCCGGGACTCCGGGTGCCTACAATGAGCAGTTCTTC
>TRBV10-3|TRBJ1-5|-|few
CAISELDGNNQPQHF
TGTGCCATCAGTGAGTTGGACGGAAACAATCAGCCCCAGCATTTT
>TRBV5-1|TRBJ2-7|-|-
CASSLASGLFHEQYF
TGCGCCAGCAGCTTGGCGTCGGGACTTTTCCACGAGCAGTACTTC
>TRBV7-3|TRBJ1-2|-|-
CASSLSSNYGYTF
TGTGCCAGCAGCTTGAGTTCTAACTATGGCTACACCTTC
>TRBV30|TRBJ1-1|-|-
CAWKRDTTEAFF
TGTGCCTGGAAGAGGGACACCACTGAAGCTTTCTTT
>TRBV19|TRBJ2-7|TRBD2|once
CASSTSGELEQYF
TGTGCCAGTAGTACTAGCGGGGAATTGGAGCAGTACTTC
>TRBV7-3|TRBJ2-1|TRBD2|-
CASSLRGEGNEQFF
TGTGCCAGCAGCTTAAGAGGGGAGGGCAATGAGCAGTTCTTC
>TRBV2|TRBJ1-2|-|-
CASSEVTVSGYTF
TGTGCCAGCAGTGAGGTGACAGTGTCCGGCTACACCTTC
>TRBV19|TRBJ1-5|-|-
CASKAVGRAYQPQHF
TGTGCCAGTAAAGCGGTGGGCAGGGCCTATCAGCCCCAGCATTTT
>TRBV3-1/TRBV3-2|TRBJ1-4|TRBD1|once
CASSLRGGGNEKLFF
TGTGCCAGCAGCCTAAGAGGGGGCGGCAATGAAAAACTGTTTTTT
>TRBV7-6|TRBJ1-1|-|-
CASSLGQLYNTEAFF
TGTGCCAGCAGCTTAGGTCAGTTATACAACACTGAAGCTTTCTTT
>TRBV18|TRBJ2-7|TRBD1|-
CASSFGQGDLYEQYF
TGTGCCAGCTCATTCGGACAGGGTGATCTCTACGAGCAGTACTTC
>TRBV28|TRBJ2-7|TRBD1|-
CASSSWTGGFYEQYF
TGTGCCAGCAGTTCGTGGACAGGGGGTTTCTACGAGCAGTACTTC
>TRBV6-5|TRBJ1-1|-|-
CASGVRATPAEAFF
TGTGCCAGCGGAGTGCGGGCCACCCCCGCTGAAGCTTTCTTT
>TRBV19|TRBJ1-5|TRBD1|-
CASSIWGQLRGNQPQHF
TGTGCCAGTAGTATTTGGGGACAGCTGAGGGGCAATCAGCCCCAGCATTTT
>TRBV19|TRBJ1-5|-|few
CASSMGPLLQQPQHF
TGTGCCAGTAGTATGGGTCCCCTCCTACAACAGCCCCAGCATTTT
>TRBV6-1|TRBJ1-5|TRBD1|-
CASSEGTGIGAQHF
TGTGCCAGCAGTGAAGGGACAGGGATAGGAGCCCAGCATTTT
>TRBV6-6|TRBJ1-1|-|-
CASSPSGKVFF
TGTGCCAGCAGCCCATCAGGGAAGGTTTTCTTT
>TRBV5-6|TRBJ1-1|-|-
CASSRLGQVNTEAFF
TGTGCCAGCAGCCGCTTAGGGCAGGTTAACACTGAAGCTTTCTTT